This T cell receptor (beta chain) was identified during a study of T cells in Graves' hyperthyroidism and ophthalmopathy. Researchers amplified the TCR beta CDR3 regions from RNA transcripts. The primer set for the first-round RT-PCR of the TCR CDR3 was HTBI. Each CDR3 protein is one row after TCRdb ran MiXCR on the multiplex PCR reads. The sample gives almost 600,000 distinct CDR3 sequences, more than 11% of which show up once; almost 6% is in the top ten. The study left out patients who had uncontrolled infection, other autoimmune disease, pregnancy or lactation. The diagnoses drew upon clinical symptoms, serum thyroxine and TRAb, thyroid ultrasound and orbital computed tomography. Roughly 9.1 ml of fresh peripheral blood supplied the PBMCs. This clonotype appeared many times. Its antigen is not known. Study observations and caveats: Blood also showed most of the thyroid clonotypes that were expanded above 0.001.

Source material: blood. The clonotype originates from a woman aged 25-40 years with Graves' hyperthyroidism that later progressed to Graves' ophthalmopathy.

CDR3 sequence (DNA): TGTGCCAGCAGTCCGGACCTTGGGCAGTACTTC. Its protein product is CASSPDLGQYF. This chain links TRBV2 with TRBJ2-7, with unresolved D. This CDR3 is built from 11 residues. Trimming pared 5 bases from V and 9 bases from J, leaving 11 bases between. From germline, CDR1 is SNHLY and CDR2 FYNNEI.